These 27 T cell receptor beta chains originate from one sample sequenced in a study of cytomegalovirus exposure and HLA in healthy donors. The primer mix had 60 Vbeta and 13 Jbeta primers. The table came from immunoSEQ multiplex PCR; TCRdb's copy has only in-frame clones and leaves some out. The sample has about 150,000 clones, 65% to 80% seen once; the top ten hold roughly 4.3%. The sequenced sample consisted of PBMCs. These receptors originate from a male donor in good health and CMV-seronegative.

This clone was detected a few times. The rearrangement joins TRBV9 to TRBJ2-7, with 8 nucleotides matching TRBD1. CDR1 and CDR2 from the germline V gene are SGDLS and YYNGEE. The length of the CDR3 is 17 residues. Trimming took 0 bases from V and 3 from J; bases not matched to a gene: 11. This CDR3 reads CASSVGLGAGGLYEQYF. The CDR3, as DNA: TGTGCCAGCAGCGTAGGTCTGGGGGCAGGGGGCCTCTACGAGCAGTACTTC.

In its sample, this clone was seen a few times. The chain combines TRBV4-3 with TRBJ2-4; 7 positions match TRBD1. V shed 3 bases, J shed 6 bases, and the junction held 8 bases outside the gene matches. CDR1 is LGHNA and CDR2 is YSLEER in the germline V gene. This CDR3 is 15 amino acids long. The DNA of the CDR3 is TGCGCCAGCAGCCAGGATACAGGGGATGGAAACATTCAGTACTTC. Amino acids: CASSQDTGDGNIQYF.

The J gene is TRBJ2-7, the V gene TRBV5-1, with D perhaps TRBD2 (7 bases). This CDR3 is 12 amino acids long. With 4 bases removed from V and 6 bases from J, the gap between germline ends came to 11 bases. The germline V gene has CDR1 SGHRS and CDR2 YFSETQ. For the CDR3, the DNA is TGCGCCAGCAGCCCTGGGGGGGCCGAGCAGTACTTC. Translation: CASSPGGAEQYF. Supplemented by reference TRBV5-1 and TRBJ2-7, the full variable domain reads KAGVTQTPRYLIKTRGQQVTLSCSPISGHRSVSWYQQTPGQGLQFLFEYFSETQRNKGNFPGRFSGRQFSNSRSEMNVSTLELGDSALYLCASSPGGAEQYFGPGTRLTVT.

The gene calls are TRBV27 and TRBJ2-5; D is possibly TRBD2 (6 bases). The DNA end is more similar to TRBJ2-7, so the J call may be wrong. This CDR3 region has 13 residues. In germline, CDR1 is MNHEY, CDR2 SMNVEV (reference sequence). The CDR3, as DNA: TGTGCCAGCAGTCTGGGACTTTCCTACGAGCAGTACTTC. It encodes CASSLGLSYEQYF.

This chain uses TRBV6-6 with TRBJ1-1, with D possibly matching TRBD1 (5 bases). Germline CDR1 MNHNY, CDR2 SVGAGI (reference sequence). The CDR3 covers 15 residues. Trimming stripped 7 bases from V and 0 bases from J, with 15 bases between. The CDR3 protein is CASTISTGMNTEAFF. The CDR3 DNA reads TGTGCCAGCACCATTTCAACAGGAATGAACACTGAAGCTTTCTTT.

This rearrangement joins TRBV27 to TRBJ2-1, with TRBD2 matching 14 bases. V trimming: 6 bases; J trimming: 8 bases; junction bases outside the gene matches: 6. This CDR3 region has 15 residues. The germline V gene has CDR1 MNHEY and CDR2 SMNVEV (reference sequence). DNA for the CDR3: TGTGCCAGCAGGGGGACTAGCGGGAGTAGCTATGAGCAGTTCTTC. Its translation is CASRGTSGSSYEQFF.

Many counts were recorded for this clone. V and J are TRBV27 and TRBJ1-2; 9 bases are a match to TRBD1. Losses at the gene ends were 6 bases for V and 8 bases for J; bases not matched to a gene: 10. The CDR3 spans 14 residues. Germline values: CDR1 MNHEY, CDR2 SMNVEV (reference sequence). The CDR3 DNA sequence: TGTGCCAGCAGCCGGGACAGGGACTGGAACGGCTACACCTTC. Protein product: CASSRDRDWNGYTF.

V is TRBV7-3 and J is TRBJ2-3; 8 bases align to TRBD2. In germline, CDR1 is SGHTA, CDR2 FQGTGA. The CDR3 is made up of 16 amino acids. The V gene end was trimmed by 2 bases and the J gene end by 3 bases; junction bases not matched to a gene: 7. The CDR3 DNA follows: TGTGCCAGCAGCTTACACTCTAGCGGGTCGACAGATACGCAGTATTTT. The encoded protein is CASSLHSSGSTDTQYF.

The V and J genes are TRBV7-3 and TRBJ2-3, with a tentative D call TRBD2 (6 bases). The CDR3 covers 16 residues. Trimming removed 4 bases from V and 0 bases from J, with 14 bases in between. Germline CDR1 and CDR2: SGHTA and FQGTGA. CDR3 bases: TGTGCCAGCAGCTACAGAGGGCGGGGCAGCACAGATACGCAGTATTTT. Amino acids: CASSYRGRGSTDTQYF.

V gene TRBV5-1 combines with J gene TRBJ2-2, with TRBD2 matching over 10 bases. This CDR3 has 17 amino acids. CDR1 is SGHRS, CDR2 YFSETQ, per germline. V lost 4 bases and J lost 5; bases outside the gene matches: 11. For the CDR3, the DNA is TGCGCCAGCAGCCGGGGGTTAGCGGGGGGAAGAACCGGGGAGCTGTTTTTT. Encoded protein: CASSRGLAGGRTGELFF.

The chain is built from TRBV7-3 and TRBJ2-5; D is uncertain. This CDR3 comprises 13 residues. CDR1 is SGHTA and CDR2 is FQGTGA in the germline V gene. The V end was cut by 5 bases, the J end by 1 base, with 8 bases between. This CDR3 is CASSPRVQETQYF. The CDR3 region has the DNA TGTGCCAGCAGCCCCCGAGTCCAAGAGACCCAGTACTTC. Combining the CDR3 with reference TRBV7-3 and TRBJ2-5 gives the whole variable domain GAGVSQTPSNKVTEKGKYVELRCDPISGHTALYWYRQSLGQGPEFLIYFQGTGAADDSGLPNDRFFAVRPEGSVSTLKIQRTERGDSAVYLCASSPRVQETQYFGPGTRLLVL.

The CDR3 sequence is CASSLAAIAGGNYEQYF. In nucleotides, the CDR3 is TGTGCCAGCAGCTTAGCGGCAATAGCGGGGGGGAACTACGAGCAGTACTTC. The genes are TRBV7-8 and TRBJ2-7; 11 nucleotides align to TRBD2. The CDR3 consists of 17 residues. Germline CDR1 reads SGHVS; CDR2 reads FQNEAQ. V shed 0 bases, J shed 3 bases, and the junction held 7 bases outside the gene matches.

This clone came up once. The V and J genes are TRBV11-2 and TRBJ2-5, with 10 nucleotides matching TRBD2. J lost 2 bases, V lost 1 base, and 7 bases had no gene match. Germline loops: CDR1 SGHAT, CDR2 FQNNGV. CDR3 length equals 17 residues. The CDR3 protein is CASSLVGLADVQETQYF. The CDR3 DNA is TGTGCCAGCAGCTTAGTTGGACTAGCGGACGTTCAAGAGACCCAGTACTTC.

This clone was found once. This rearrangement joins TRBV4-3 to TRBJ1-6; weak D call: TRBD1 (5 bases). Trimming took 1 base from V and 7 from J, leaving 14 bases between them. The CDR3 contains 16 residues. Germline assignment: CDR1 LGHNA and CDR2 YSLEER. The DNA for the CDR3 is TGCGCCAGCAGCCAAGGTACGCAGGGAAGCAATTCACCCCTCCACTTT. This codes for CASSQGTQGSNSPLHF.

CDR3 in amino acids: CASSSSGRAVEQFF. DNA of the CDR3: TGCGCCAGCAGCTCTAGCGGGAGGGCGGTTGAGCAGTTCTTC. The chain recombines TRBV5-1 with TRBJ2-1, with 12 positions matching TRBD2. CDR3 size: 14 residues. The trim removed 3 bases at V and 9 bases at J, leaving 4 bases unmatched. Per the germline V gene, CDR1 is SGHRS and CDR2 is YFSETQ.

This chain's CDR3 is CASSPARPNSPLHF. The CDR3 DNA sequence: TGTGCCAGCAGCCCAGCGAGGCCTAATTCACCCCTCCACTTT. The chain recombines TRBV7-2 with TRBJ1-6; D is unresolved. The CDR3 consists of 14 residues. CDR1 and CDR2 (germline): SGHTA, FQGNSA. The V gene lost 5 bases and the J gene lost 6 bases, with 11 bases spanning the gap.

CDR3 protein: CASSLDRGHYGYTF. The CDR3 region has the DNA TGTGCCAGCAGCTTGGACAGGGGTCATTATGGCTACACCTTC. The rearrangement links TRBV5-4 to TRBJ1-2; the match to TRBD1 covers 7 bases. Germline lookup yields CDR1 SGHNT and CDR2 YYREEE (reference sequence). The V gene end was trimmed by 0 bases and the J gene end by 5 bases; junction bases not matched to a gene: 4. The CDR3 is made up of 14 amino acids.

The CDR3 nucleotides are TGTGCTAGTGGTCCAGGGCAGCAAGGCACAGATACGCAGTATTTT. Translated: CASGPGQQGTDTQYF. V usage is TRBV12-5 and J usage is TRBJ2-3; maybe TRBD1 (5 bases). The CDR3 has 15 residues. V was shortened by 5 bases and J by 1 base, with 13 bases between the two germline ends. CDR1 and CDR2 from the germline V gene are LGHNT and FRNRAP.

The chain couples TRBV30 to TRBJ2-5, with D unresolved. This CDR3 has 12 amino acids. Germline V lookup: CDR1 GTSNPN, CDR2 SVGIG (reference sequence). The V end lost 2 bases, the J end lost 5 bases, and 9 bases lay between the germline ends. CDR3 loop: CAWSQTRETQYF. In nucleotides, the CDR3 is TGTGCCTGGAGTCAGACACGGGAGACCCAGTACTTC. Combining the CDR3 with reference TRBV30 and TRBJ2-5 gives the whole variable domain SQTIHQWPATLVQPVGSPLSLECTVEGTSNPNLYWYRQAAGRGLQLLFYSVGIGQISSEVPQNLSASRPQDRQFILSSKKLLLSDSGFYLCAWSQTRETQYFGPGTRLLVL.

The V call is TRBV28, the J call TRBJ1-2; TRBD1 matches 9 bases. V was pared by 4 bases and J by 3 bases, with 3 bases of the junction left unmatched. The CDR3 extends over 14 amino acids. Germline V gene data show CDR1 as MDHEN and CDR2 as SYDVKM. The CDR3 spells CASSSTGGHYGYTF. CDR3 nucleotides: TGTGCCAGCAGTTCTACAGGGGGCCACTATGGCTACACCTTC.

CDR3 DNA: TGTGCCAGCAGCTTTCGGGTGGACACTGAAGCTTTCTTT. It is translated as CASSFRVDTEAFF. The chain employs TRBV6-1 and TRBJ1-1; no definite D call. Germline loops: CDR1 MNHNS, CDR2 SASEGT. This CDR3 comprises 13 residues. Between the trimmed V and J ends, which lost 6 bases and 3 bases, there was a span of 11 bases.

The V gene is TRBV5-1, the J gene TRBJ1-1; 7 bases agree with TRBD1. The V gene's germline CDR1 is SGHRS and CDR2 YFSETQ. The CDR3 is 14 amino acids. With 2 bases clipped from V and 6 bases from J, the junction kept 7 bases outside the gene matches. CDR3 in amino acids: CASSLGGAGSEAFF. The DNA of the CDR3 is TGCGCCAGCAGCTTAGGGGGCGCGGGGTCTGAAGCTTTCTTT.

V and J are TRBV6-1 and TRBJ2-1; the match to TRBD2 covers 10 bases. The CDR3 covers 21 residues. Trimming cost V 0 bases and J 6 bases; bases outside gene matches: 20. CDR1 is MNHNS, CDR2 SASEGT, per germline. This CDR3 reads CASSEALRGLAGATNPNEQFF. The CDR3 DNA is TGTGCCAGCAGTGAAGCTCTTAGGGGGCTAGCGGGGGCCACTAACCCCAATGAGCAGTTCTTC.

In DNA form, the CDR3 reads TGTGCCAGCAGTGAAAGGGGACAGGGGGTGACTAATGAAAAACTGTTTTTT. Its translation: CASSERGQGVTNEKLFF. The rearrangement uses TRBV6-1 and TRBJ1-4; 11 bases are a match to TRBD1. J was trimmed by 2 bases and V by 2 bases; bases with no gene match: 4. Germline V gene lookup returns CDR1 MNHNS and CDR2 SASEGT. The CDR3 runs 17 residues.

This clone was recorded only once. The chain has TRBV11-2 and TRBJ2-1; maybe TRBD1 (6 bases). The germline gives CDR1 SGHAT, CDR2 FQNNGV. Trimming took off 3 bases at V and 7 bases at J, with 13 bases between the two ends. The CDR3 has 14 residues. The CDR3 region is CASSFGGRMNEQFF. CDR3 sequence (DNA): TGTGCCAGCAGCTTTGGGGGCCGTATGAATGAGCAGTTCTTC.

The chain has TRBV30 and TRBJ1-2; TRBD1 agrees at 8 bases. J gave up 4 bases and V 4 bases, and 8 bases lay outside the gene matches. The length of the CDR3 is 14 residues. From germline, CDR1 is GTSNPN and CDR2 SVGIG (reference sequence). This CDR3 is CAWTGTGMRYGYTF. The CDR3 DNA sequence: TGTGCCTGGACCGGGACAGGAATGCGCTATGGCTACACCTTC.

The chain is built from TRBV12-5 and TRBJ2-1; 9 bases fit TRBD1. Per the germline V gene, CDR1 is LGHNT and CDR2 is FRNRAP. V shed 0 bases, J shed 6 bases, and the junction held 6 bases outside the gene matches. There are 16 residues in the CDR3. The CDR3 here is CASGLVFQDRGNEQFF. DNA for the CDR3: TGTGCTAGTGGTTTGGTTTTCCAGGACAGGGGCAATGAGCAGTTCTTC.